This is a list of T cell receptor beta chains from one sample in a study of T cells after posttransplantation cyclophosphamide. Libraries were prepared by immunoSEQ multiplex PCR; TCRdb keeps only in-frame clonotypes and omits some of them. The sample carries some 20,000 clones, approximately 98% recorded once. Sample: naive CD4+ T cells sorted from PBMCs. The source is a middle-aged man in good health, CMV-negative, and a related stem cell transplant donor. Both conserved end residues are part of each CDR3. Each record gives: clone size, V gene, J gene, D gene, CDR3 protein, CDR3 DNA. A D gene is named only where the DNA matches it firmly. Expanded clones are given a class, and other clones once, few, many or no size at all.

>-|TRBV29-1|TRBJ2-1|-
CSVGYTSLSYNEQFF
TGCAGCGTGGGATATACTAGCCTCTCCTACAATGAGCAGTTCTTC
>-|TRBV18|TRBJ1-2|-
CASSPDQTGNYGYTF
TGTGCCAGCTCACCAGACCAAACCGGGAACTATGGCTACACCTTC
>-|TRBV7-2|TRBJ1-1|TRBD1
CASSPRQGSTEAFF
TGTGCCAGCAGCCCCCGACAGGGAAGTACTGAAGCTTTCTTT
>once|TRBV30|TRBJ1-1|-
CAWRRLQGPTEAFF
TGTGCCTGGCGTAGGTTACAGGGCCCCACTGAAGCTTTCTTT
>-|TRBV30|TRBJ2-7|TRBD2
CAWRGTSGSLYEQYF
TGTGCCTGGAGGGGGACTAGCGGGAGCCTATACGAGCAGTACTTC
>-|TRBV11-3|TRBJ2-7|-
CASSSAPGYEQYF
TGTGCCAGCAGCTCAGCCCCGGGCTACGAGCAGTACTTC
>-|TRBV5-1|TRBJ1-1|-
CASSPLRYTEAFF
TGCGCCAGCTCCCCACTCCGGTACACTGAAGCTTTCTTT
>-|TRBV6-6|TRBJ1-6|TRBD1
CASSPGTGLINSPLHF
TGTGCCAGCAGTCCCGGGACAGGCCTGATTAATTCACCCCTCCACTTT
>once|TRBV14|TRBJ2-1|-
CASSQVRGGNEQFF
TGTGCCAGCAGCCAAGTCCGGGGAGGCAATGAGCAGTTCTTC
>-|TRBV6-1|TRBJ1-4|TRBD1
CASSERQGKGNEKLFF
TGTGCCAGCAGTGAAAGACAGGGAAAGGGTAATGAAAAACTGTTTTTT
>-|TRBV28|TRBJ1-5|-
CASSFDRGSNQPQHF
TGTGCCAGCAGTTTTGACCGGGGTAGCAATCAGCCCCAGCATTTT
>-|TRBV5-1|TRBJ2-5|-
CASAGPGNQETQYF
TGCGCCAGTGCCGGCCCGGGGAACCAAGAGACCCAGTACTTC
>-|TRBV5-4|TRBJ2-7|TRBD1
CASNPGQGHEQYF
TGTGCCAGCAACCCGGGACAGGGTCACGAGCAGTACTTC
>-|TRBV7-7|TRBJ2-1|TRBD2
CASSPGLAGFNEQFF
TGTGCTAGCAGCCCGGGACTAGCGGGTTTCAATGAGCAGTTCTTC
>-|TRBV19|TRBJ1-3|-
CASSTRQDRPGNTIYF
TGTGCCAGTAGTACTCGACAGGATCGCCCTGGAAACACCATATATTTT
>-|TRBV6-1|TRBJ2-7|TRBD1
CASTLGQTYEQYF
TGTGCCAGCACCTTGGGACAGACCTACGAGCAGTACTTC
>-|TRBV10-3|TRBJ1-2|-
CAITTTGGGRATGVDGYTF
TGTGCCATCACCACCACAGGTGGGGGCAGGGCCACTGGGGTTGATGGCTACACCTTC
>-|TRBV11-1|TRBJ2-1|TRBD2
CASSLGGRPSDEQFF
TGTGCCAGCAGCTTAGGCGGGAGACCTTCGGATGAGCAGTTCTTC
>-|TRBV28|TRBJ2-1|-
CASSARGEQFF
TGTGCCAGCAGCGCTCGGGGGGAGCAGTTCTTC
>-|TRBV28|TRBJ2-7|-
CASSFPFPGAYEQYF
TGTGCCAGCAGTTTTCCTTTCCCAGGTGCCTACGAGCAGTACTTC
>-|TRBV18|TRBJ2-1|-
CASSPKAESYNEQFF
TGTGCCAGCTCACCAAAAGCGGAAAGTTACAATGAGCAGTTCTTC
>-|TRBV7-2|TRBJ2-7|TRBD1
CASSSQGAHEQYF
TGTGCCAGCAGCTCCCAGGGGGCCCACGAGCAGTACTTC
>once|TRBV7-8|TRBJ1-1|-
CASSLALRRSESFF
TGTGCCAGCAGCTTAGCTCTCCGGCGGAGCGAGTCTTTCTTT
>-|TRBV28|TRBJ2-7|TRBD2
CASSPGTSGPYEQYF
TGTGCCAGCAGCCCTGGGACTAGCGGGCCTTACGAGCAGTACTTC
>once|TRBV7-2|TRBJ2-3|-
CASSLYAEGTDTQYF
TGTGCCAGCAGCTTATACGCGGAGGGCACAGATACGCAGTATTTT
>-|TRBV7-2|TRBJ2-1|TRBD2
CASSLAFYGGSEQFF
TGTGCCAGCAGCTTAGCATTCTACGGCGGGAGTGAGCAGTTCTTC
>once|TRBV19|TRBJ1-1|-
CASSIELLGGTEAFF
TGTGCCAGTAGTATAGAACTCCTTGGAGGCACTGAAGCTTTCTTT